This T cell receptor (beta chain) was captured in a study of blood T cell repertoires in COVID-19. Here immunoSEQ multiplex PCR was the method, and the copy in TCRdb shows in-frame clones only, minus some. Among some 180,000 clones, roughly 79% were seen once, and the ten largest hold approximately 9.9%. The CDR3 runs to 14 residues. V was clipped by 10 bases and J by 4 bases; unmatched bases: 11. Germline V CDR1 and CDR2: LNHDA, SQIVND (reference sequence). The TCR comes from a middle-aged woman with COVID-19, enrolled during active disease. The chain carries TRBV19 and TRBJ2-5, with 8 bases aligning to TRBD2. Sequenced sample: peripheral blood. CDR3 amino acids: CATGRGAGGETQYF. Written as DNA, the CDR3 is TGTGCCACCGGGCGGGGGGCTGGAGGAGAGACCCAGTACTTC.